Listed below are T cell receptor beta chains from one sample, sequenced in a study of blood T cell repertoires in COVID-19. Repertoires were generated with immunoSEQ multiplex PCR, while TCRdb's copy carries only in-frame clones and drops some. The sample has roughly 200,000 clones; 70% to 85% are singletons. The specimen sequenced was peripheral blood. The receptor set was obtained from a human donor in a cohort sampled during active COVID-19. The CDR3 runs from the conserved cysteine through the conserved F or W. The D gene is left open where the match is weak. Clone size is shown for a subset of rows, as once, few, many or a class of expanded clone.

D gene	V gene	J gene	clone size	CDR3 DNA	CDR3 protein
TRBD1	TRBV5-5	TRBJ1-2	.	TGTGCCAGCAGCCCCCGGACAGGGGTGTACTATGGCTACACCTTC	CASSPRTGVYYGYTF
TRBD2	TRBV2	TRBJ2-7	.	TGTGCCAGCAGGGCTACTAGCGGGTCCTCCTACGAGCAGTACTTC	CASRATSGSSYEQYF
.	TRBV6-5	TRBJ1-1	.	TGTGCCAGCACTCCCTCGGGAGGGGTGGACACTGAAGCTTTCTTT	CASTPSGGVDTEAFF
TRBD1	TRBV27	TRBJ2-3	.	TGTGCCAGCAGTTTATTGGGGACAGGAAGCACAGATACGCAGTATTTT	CASSLLGTGSTDTQYF
TRBD2	TRBV5-1	TRBJ2-1	.	TGCGCCAGCAGCCCGCCCGGGACTAGCGGGACAAGCTACAATGAGCAGTTCTTC	CASSPPGTSGTSYNEQFF
TRBD2	TRBV19	TRBJ2-7	many	TGTGCCAGTAAGGTCGCAAGCGGGGGCGAGCAGTACTTC	CASKVASGGEQYF
.	TRBV6-6	TRBJ2-1	.	TGTGCCAGCCAAAGTACGGGGATAGGTTTCAATGAGCAGTTCTTC	CASQSTGIGFNEQFF
.	TRBV7-9	TRBJ2-2	.	TGTGCCAGCAGCTTATCTAACACCGGGGAGCTGTTTTTT	CASSLSNTGELFF
TRBD1	TRBV28	TRBJ2-1	few	TGTGCCAGCAGTATGACAGGGCAGAGCTCCTACAATGAGCAGTTCTTC	CASSMTGQSSYNEQFF
.	TRBV6-1	TRBJ1-3	.	TGTGCCAGCAGTGATGCGGGTAACTCTGGAAACACCATATATTTT	CASSDAGNSGNTIYF
TRBD1	TRBV2	TRBJ1-5	once	TGTGCCAGCAGCGTACAGGGGGGTCAGCCCCAGCATTTT	CASSVQGGQPQHF
TRBD2	TRBV15	TRBJ2-1	once	TGTGCCACCAGCTTACCTTCTGGGACTAGCGGGAGGGCCAAGAATGAGCAGTTCTTC	CATSLPSGTSGRAKNEQFF
.	TRBV10-2	TRBJ2-3	.	TGCGCCAGCAGTGATCATCGCACAGATACGCAGTATTTT	CASSDHRTDTQYF
.	TRBV4-1	TRBJ2-2	few	TGCGCCAGCAGCCAATTTATCGGGGAGCTGTTTTTT	CASSQFIGELFF
.	TRBV21-1	TRBJ2-7	.	TGTGCCAGCAGCAAACGGTGTCGCCACGAGCAGTACTTC	CASSKRCRHEQYF
.	TRBV2	TRBJ2-3	.	TGTGCCAGCAGTGTCAGTGAGGCGCGCACAGATACGCAGTATTTT	CASSVSEARTDTQYF
.	TRBV4-1	TRBJ2-5	.	TGCGCCAGCAGCCAAGATGAATCACAGGAAGAGACCCAGTACTTC	CASSQDESQEETQYF